One and the same sample provided the 5 T cell receptor beta chains below, sequenced in a study of healthy donors' naive CD4 and CD8 T cells (dated by TCRdb to between 2014 and 2017). Sequencing was carried out with a 454 GS FLX Titanium. A previously published linear amplification protocol was used to build TCR libraries from around 470 ng of total RNA. TCRdb reprocessing: public reads trimmed at Q25 with fastp, clones called with MiXCR, in-frame beta chains kept. For every CDR3 protein sequence, its rows merge into one entry that carries the most common genes and DNA. The sample includes about 180,000 distinct CDR3 sequences, with about four fifths observed a single time. About 2.4% of the sample rests with the top ten. The sequenced material came from naive CD4+ and CD8+ T cells sorted from blood, pooled from several donors. The sample's cell subset or site label, decoded: FACS-sorted naive CD4+ (CD45RO-CD45RA+) and naive CD8+ (CD45RA+CD27bright) T cells. The receptors originated from a pool of human donors in good health; the sample pools cells from several healthy donors.

This sequence joins TRBV7-8 and TRBJ2-2; D is unresolved. CDR1 and CDR2 (germline): SGHVS, FQNEAQ. Trimming took off 8 bases at V and 3 bases at J, with 7 bases between the two ends. The CDR3 is 12 residues long. Here the CDR3 DNA reads TGTGCCAGCCACTCCGACACCGGGGAGCTGTTTTTT. This translates into CASHSDTGELFF.

V usage is TRBV6-5 and J usage is TRBJ2-7; D uncertain. The CDR3 contains 11 residues. Germline values: CDR1 MNHEY, CDR2 SVGAGI. The germline V and J ends were trimmed by 6 bases and 5 bases, with 8 bases remaining between them. The CDR3 nucleotides are TGTGCCAGCAGATCAACGAACGAGCAGTACGTC. Translated: CASRSTNEQYV.

J is TRBJ2-1 and V is TRBV4-3; 10 bases are shared with TRBD2. CDR3 length equals 17 residues. V lost 0 bases, J lost 10 bases, and 12 bases stayed unmatched. CDR1 is LGHNA and CDR2 is YSLEER in the germline V gene. The CDR3 region is CASSQDLTSGKIDEQFF. The DNA of the CDR3 is TGCGCCAGCAGCCAAGATCTCACTAGCGGGAAGATCGACGAGCAGTTCTTC.

As for this clonotype: Germline is not matched at one junction end, which may reflect a read error. J is TRBJ2-5 and V is TRBV25-1; TRBD2 might be the D (5 bases). There are 14 residues in the CDR3. In germline, CDR1 is MGHDK, CDR2 SYGVNS. The CDR3: CAISEYVGEETQYF. The CDR3 DNA sequence: TGTGCCATCAGTGAATACGTGGGAGAAGAGACCCAGTACTTC.

The chain has TRBV27 and TRBJ2-1; TRBD1 matches 7 bases. This CDR3 is built from 16 residues. CDR1 and CDR2 (germline): MNHEY, SMNVEV (reference sequence). With V trimmed by 5 bases and J by 7 bases, 14 bases remained unmatched. The CDR3 is CASSTPGQQPNNEQFF. As DNA, the CDR3 is TGTGCCAGCAGTACACCGGGACAGCAGCCTAATAATGAGCAGTTCTTC.